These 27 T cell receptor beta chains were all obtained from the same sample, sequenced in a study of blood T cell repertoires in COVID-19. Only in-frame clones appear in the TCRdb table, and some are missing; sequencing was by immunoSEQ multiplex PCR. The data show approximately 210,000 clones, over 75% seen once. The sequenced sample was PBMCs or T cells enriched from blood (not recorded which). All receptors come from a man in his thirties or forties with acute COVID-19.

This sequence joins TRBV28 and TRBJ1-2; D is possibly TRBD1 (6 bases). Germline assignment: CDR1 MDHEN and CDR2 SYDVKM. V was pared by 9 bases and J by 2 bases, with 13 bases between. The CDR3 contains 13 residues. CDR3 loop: CASTLTGNYGYTF. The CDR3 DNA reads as TGTGCCAGTACCCTTACAGGGAACTATGGCTACACCTTC.

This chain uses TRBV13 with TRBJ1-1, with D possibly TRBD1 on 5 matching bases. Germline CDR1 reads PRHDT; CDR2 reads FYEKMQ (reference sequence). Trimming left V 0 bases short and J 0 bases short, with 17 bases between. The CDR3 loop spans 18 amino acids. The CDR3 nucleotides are TGTGCCAGCAGCTTAGGAAAGGGGATTCCGATAATGAACACTGAAGCTTTCTTT. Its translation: CASSLGKGIPIMNTEAFF.

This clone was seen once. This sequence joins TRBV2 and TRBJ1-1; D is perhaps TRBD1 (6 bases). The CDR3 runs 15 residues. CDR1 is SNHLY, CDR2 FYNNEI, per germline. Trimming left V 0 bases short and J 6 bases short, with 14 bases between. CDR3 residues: CASSEALAYRAEAFF. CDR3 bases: TGTGCCAGCAGTGAAGCGCTGGCTTACAGGGCTGAAGCTTTCTTT.

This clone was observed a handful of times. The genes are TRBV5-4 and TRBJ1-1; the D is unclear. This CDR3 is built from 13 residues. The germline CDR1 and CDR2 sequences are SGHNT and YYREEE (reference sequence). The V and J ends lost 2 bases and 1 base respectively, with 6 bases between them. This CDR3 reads CASSLAPNTEAFF. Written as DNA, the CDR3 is TGTGCCAGCAGCTTAGCCCCGAACACTGAAGCTTTCTTT.

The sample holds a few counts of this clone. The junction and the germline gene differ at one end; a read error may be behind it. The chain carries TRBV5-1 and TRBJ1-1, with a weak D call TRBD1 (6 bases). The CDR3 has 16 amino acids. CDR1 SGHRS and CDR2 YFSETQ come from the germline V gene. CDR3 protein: CASRLGAMKMNTEAFF. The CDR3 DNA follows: TGCGCCAGCAGATTGGGGGCTATGAAAATGAACACTGAAGCTTTCTTT. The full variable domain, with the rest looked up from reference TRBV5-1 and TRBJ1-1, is KAGVTQTPRYLIKTRGQQVTLSCSPISGHRSVSWYQQTPGQGLQFLFEYFSETQRNKGNFPGRFSGRQFSNSRSEMNVSTLELGDSALYLCASRLGAMKMNTEAFFGQGTRLTVV.

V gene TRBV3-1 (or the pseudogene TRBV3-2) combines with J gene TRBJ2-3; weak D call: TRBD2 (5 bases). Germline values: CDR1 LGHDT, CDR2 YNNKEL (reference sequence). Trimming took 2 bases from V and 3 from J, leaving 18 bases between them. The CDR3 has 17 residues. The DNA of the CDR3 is TGTGCCAGCAGCCAAACTAGTGGTCGTAAAAGGACAGATACGCAGTATTTT. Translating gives CASSQTSGRKRTDTQYF.

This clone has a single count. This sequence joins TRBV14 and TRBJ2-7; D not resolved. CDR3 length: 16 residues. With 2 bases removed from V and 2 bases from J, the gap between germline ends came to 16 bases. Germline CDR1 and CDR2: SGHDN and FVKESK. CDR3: CASSQLQPPLTYEQYF. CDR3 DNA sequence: TGTGCCAGCAGCCAACTACAGCCGCCCCTTACCTACGAGCAGTACTTC.

CDR3: CASSPERTSGADTQYF. CDR3 bases: TGTGCCAGCAGCCCAGAGAGGACTAGCGGGGCAGATACGCAGTATTTT. The chain is built from TRBV7-6 and TRBJ2-3; 12 positions agree with TRBD2. The J segment lost 4 bases and the V segment lost 5 bases, leaving 7 bases of the junction unmatched. Per germline, CDR1 SGHVS and CDR2 FNYEAQ. This CDR3 region has 16 residues. Variable domain in full (rest from reference TRBV7-6 and TRBJ2-3): GAGVSQSPRYKVTKRGQDVALRCDPISGHVSLYWYRQALGQGPEFLTYFNYEAQQDKSGLPNDRFSAERPEGSISTLTIQRTEQRDSAMYRCASSPERTSGADTQYFGPGTRLTVL.

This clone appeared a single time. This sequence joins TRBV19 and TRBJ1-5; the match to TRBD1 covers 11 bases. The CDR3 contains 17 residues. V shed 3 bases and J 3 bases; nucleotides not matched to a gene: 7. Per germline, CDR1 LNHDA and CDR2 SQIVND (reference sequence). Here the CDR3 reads CASSIRTGGTYNQPQHF. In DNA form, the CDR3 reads TGTGCCAGTAGTATTAGGACAGGGGGCACTTACAATCAGCCCCAGCATTTT.

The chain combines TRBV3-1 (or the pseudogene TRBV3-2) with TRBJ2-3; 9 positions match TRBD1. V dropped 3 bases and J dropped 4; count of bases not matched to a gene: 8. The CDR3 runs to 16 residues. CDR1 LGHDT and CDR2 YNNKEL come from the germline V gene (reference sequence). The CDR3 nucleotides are TGTGCCAGCAGCCATCCGGACAGGGGACTTGCAGATACGCAGTATTTT. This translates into CASSHPDRGLADTQYF.

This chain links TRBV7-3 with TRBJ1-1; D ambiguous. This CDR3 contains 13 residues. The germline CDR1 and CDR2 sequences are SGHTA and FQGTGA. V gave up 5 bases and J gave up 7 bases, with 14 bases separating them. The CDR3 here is CASSDITVGEAFF. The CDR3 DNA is TGTGCCAGCAGCGATATAACAGTGGGTGAAGCTTTCTTT.

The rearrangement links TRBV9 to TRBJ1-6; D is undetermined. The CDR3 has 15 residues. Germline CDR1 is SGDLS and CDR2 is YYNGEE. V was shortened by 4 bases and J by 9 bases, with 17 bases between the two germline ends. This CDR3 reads CASSLDSGAGSPLHF. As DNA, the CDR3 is TGTGCCAGCAGCTTAGACTCCGGAGCGGGTTCACCCCTCCACTTT.

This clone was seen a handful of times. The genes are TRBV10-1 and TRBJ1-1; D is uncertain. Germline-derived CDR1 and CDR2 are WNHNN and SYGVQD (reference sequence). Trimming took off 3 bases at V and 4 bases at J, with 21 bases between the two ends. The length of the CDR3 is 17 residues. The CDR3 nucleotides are TGCGCCAGCAGTGACTTGGCAGGTACCCGTTATAGCACTGAAGCTTTCTTT. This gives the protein CASSDLAGTRYSTEAFF.

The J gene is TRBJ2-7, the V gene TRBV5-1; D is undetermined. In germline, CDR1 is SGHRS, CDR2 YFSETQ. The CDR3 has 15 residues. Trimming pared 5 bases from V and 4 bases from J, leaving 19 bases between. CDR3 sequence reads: CASSGITVVPYEQYF. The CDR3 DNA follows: TGCGCCAGCAGTGGTATAACGGTGGTACCTTACGAGCAGTACTTC.

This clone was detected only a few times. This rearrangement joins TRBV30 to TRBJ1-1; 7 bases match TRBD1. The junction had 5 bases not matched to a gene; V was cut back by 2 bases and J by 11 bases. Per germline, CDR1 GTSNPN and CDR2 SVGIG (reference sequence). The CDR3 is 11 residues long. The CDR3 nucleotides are TGTGCCTGGAGTCGGGACAGTGGCGCTTTCTTT. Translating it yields CAWSRDSGAFF.

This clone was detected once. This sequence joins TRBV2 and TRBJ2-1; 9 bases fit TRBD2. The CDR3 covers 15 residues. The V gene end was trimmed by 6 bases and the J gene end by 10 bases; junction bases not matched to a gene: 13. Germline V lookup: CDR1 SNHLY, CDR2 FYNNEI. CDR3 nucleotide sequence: TGTGCCAGCAGCCAGGAGCGGGGGGCTGAAGGGGAGCAGTTCTTC. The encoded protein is CASSQERGAEGEQFF.

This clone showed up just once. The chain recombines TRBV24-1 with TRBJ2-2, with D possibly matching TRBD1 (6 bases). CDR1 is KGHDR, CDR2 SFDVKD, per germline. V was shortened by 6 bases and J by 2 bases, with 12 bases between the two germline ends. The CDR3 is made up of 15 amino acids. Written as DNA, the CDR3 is TGTGCCACCAGTCCTTGGGGGCCTAACACCGGGGAGCTGTTTTTT. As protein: CATSPWGPNTGELFF.

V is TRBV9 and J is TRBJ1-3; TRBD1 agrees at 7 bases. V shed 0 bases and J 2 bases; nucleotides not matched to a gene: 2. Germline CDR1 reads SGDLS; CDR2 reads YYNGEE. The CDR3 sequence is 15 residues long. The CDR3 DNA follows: TGTGCCAGCAGCGTAGAAACAGGGGCTGGAAACACCATATATTTT. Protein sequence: CASSVETGAGNTIYF.

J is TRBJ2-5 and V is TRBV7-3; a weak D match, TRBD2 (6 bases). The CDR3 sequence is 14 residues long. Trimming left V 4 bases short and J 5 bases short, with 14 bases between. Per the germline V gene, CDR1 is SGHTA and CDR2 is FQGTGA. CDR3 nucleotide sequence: TGTGCCAGCAGCTACGGGCCGGAGGGTGAGACCCAGTACTTC. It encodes CASSYGPEGETQYF. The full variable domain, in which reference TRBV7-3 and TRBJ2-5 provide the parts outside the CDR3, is GAGVSQTPSNKVTEKGKYVELRCDPISGHTALYWYRQSLGQGPEFLIYFQGTGAADDSGLPNDRFFAVRPEGSVSTLKIQRTERGDSAVYLCASSYGPEGETQYFGPGTRLLVL.

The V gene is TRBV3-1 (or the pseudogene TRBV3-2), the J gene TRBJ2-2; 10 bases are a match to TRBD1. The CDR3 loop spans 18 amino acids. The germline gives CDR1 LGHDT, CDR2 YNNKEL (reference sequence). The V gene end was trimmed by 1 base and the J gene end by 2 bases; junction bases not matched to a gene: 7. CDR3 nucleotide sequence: TGTGCCAGCAGCCAAGGACTGGGACAGGGGATTAACACCGGGGAGCTGTTTTTT. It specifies CASSQGLGQGINTGELFF.

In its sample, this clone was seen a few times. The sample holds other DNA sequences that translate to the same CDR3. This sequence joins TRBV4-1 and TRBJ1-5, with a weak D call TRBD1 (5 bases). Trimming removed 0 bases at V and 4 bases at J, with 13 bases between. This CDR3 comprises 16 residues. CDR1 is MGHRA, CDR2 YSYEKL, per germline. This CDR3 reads CASSQDPGGGNQPQHF. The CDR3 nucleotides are TGCGCCAGCAGCCAAGATCCCGGGGGGGGGAATCAGCCCCAGCATTTT.

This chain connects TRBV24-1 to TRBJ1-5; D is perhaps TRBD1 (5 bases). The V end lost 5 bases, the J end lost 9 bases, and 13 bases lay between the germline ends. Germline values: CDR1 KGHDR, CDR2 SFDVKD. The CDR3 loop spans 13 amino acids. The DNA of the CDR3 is TGTGCCACCAGTGTGACACACGGGGGGCCCCAGCATTTT. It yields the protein CATSVTHGGPQHF.

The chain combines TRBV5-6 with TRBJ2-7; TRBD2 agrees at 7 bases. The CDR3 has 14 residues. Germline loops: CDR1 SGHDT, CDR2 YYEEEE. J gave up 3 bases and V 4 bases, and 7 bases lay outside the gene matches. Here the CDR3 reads CASSPGLSHYEQYF. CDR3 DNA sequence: TGTGCCAGCAGCCCGGGACTATCCCACTACGAGCAGTACTTC.

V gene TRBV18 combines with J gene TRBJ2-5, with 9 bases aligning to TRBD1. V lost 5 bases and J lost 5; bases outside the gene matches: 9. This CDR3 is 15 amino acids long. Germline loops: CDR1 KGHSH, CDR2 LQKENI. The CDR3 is CASSSGQGSGETQYF. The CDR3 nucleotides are TGTGCCAGCTCATCGGGACAGGGCAGCGGTGAGACCCAGTACTTC.

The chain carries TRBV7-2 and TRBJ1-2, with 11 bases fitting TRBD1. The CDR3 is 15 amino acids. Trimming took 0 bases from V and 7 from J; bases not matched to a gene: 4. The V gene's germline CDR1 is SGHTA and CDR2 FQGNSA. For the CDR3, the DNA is TGTGCCAGCAGCTTAGCGGGAGGACAGGGGGCTGGCTACACCTTC. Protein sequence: CASSLAGGQGAGYTF.

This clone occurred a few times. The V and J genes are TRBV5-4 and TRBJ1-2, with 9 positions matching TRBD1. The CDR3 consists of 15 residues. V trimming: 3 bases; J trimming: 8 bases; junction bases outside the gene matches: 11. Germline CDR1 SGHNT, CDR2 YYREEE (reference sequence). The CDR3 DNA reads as TGTGCCAGCAGCTCCCCCCGACAGGGGGTAGAGGGCTACACCTTC. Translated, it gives CASSSPRQGVEGYTF.

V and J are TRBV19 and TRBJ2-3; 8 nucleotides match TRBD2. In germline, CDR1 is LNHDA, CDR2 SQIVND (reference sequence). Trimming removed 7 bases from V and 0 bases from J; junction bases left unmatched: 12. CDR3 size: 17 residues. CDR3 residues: CASMARGDLYSTDTQYF. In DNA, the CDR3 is TGTGCCAGTATGGCGCGGGGGGACCTCTATAGCACAGATACGCAGTATTTT.